This T cell receptor (beta chain) was profiled in a study of neurological immune-mediated disorders. MiXCR was run by TCRdb on the 5' RACE reads, yielding one entry per CDR3 protein. The data contain 45,000 to 60,000 distinct CDR3 sequences, 3.6% of them singletons. This clonotype was counted ten times or more. The V gene's germline CDR1 is SGHRS and CDR2 YFSETQ. CDR3 size: 13 residues. The V segment lost 2 bases and the J segment 6 bases; nucleotides outside the gene matches: 1. What was sequenced was PBMCs. The chain recombines TRBV5-1 with TRBJ2-1, with 8 bases identical to TRBD1. The TCR was taken from a man younger than 45 with multiple sclerosis. The CDR3 DNA reads as TGCGCCAGCAGCTTTACAGGGGGCAATGAGCAGTTCTTC. It translates to CASSFTGGNEQFF.